This T cell receptor beta chain is drawn from a study of blood T cell repertoires in COVID-19. Trimming took 3 bases from V and 5 from J; bases not matched to a gene: 1. From germline, CDR1 is KGHSH and CDR2 LQKENI. This CDR3 has 14 amino acids. This clone was counted between two and nine times. Authors' processing steps: Estimation of nucleated cell counts was performed using reference gene primer amplification. The method was immunoSEQ multiplex PCR; TCRdb's version includes in-frame clones alone and lacks a portion of them. V and J calls plus clone size are reproduced from that table; the DNA served to infer D and trimming. The sample records some 71,000 clones, 90% being singletons.

The specimen was peripheral blood. The chain employs TRBV18 and TRBJ1-5, with TRBD1 matching over 10 bases. The source of this sequence is a woman aged 18-35 years with acute or convalescent COVID-19. Here the CDR3 reads CASSPDRGHQPQHF. In DNA, the CDR3 is TGTGCCAGCTCACCCGACAGGGGGCATCAGCCCCAGCATTTT. The variable domain in full, completed from reference TRBV18 and TRBJ1-5, reads NAGVMQNPRHLVRRRGQEARLRCSPMKGHSHVYWYRQLPEEGLKFMVYLQKENIIDESGMPKERFSAEFPKEGPSILRIQQVVRGDSAAYFCASSPDRGHQPQHFGDGTRLSIL.